The rows below give T cell receptor beta chains drawn from one sample of a study of beta chain features in type 1 diabetes. Some clones are missing from TCRdb's copy, which holds only in-frame ones; the method was immunoSEQ multiplex PCR. Among some 350,000 clones listed, roughly 14% were seen once. Sequences were obtained from naive CD4+ T cells from blood. The receptors shown here come from a woman aged 18-35 years with type 1 diabetes. The CDR3 runs from the conserved cysteine through the conserved F or W. The D gene is left open where the match is weak. The listing skips clone size in some rows; elsewhere it reads once, few, many or a size class.

v_call	d_call	clone_size	j_call	cdr3_aa	cdr3_nt
TRBV6-1	NA	few	TRBJ2-1	CASSERGRTYNEQFF	TGTGCCAGCAGTGAACGAGGGAGAACCTACAATGAGCAGTTCTTC
TRBV5-5	NA	NA	TRBJ2-7	CASSVGTVGEQYF	TGTGCCAGCAGCGTGGGGACTGTCGGGGAGCAGTACTTC
TRBV7-2	TRBD2	few	TRBJ2-2	CASSSSAGGTGELFF	TGTGCCAGCAGCTCTTCAGCGGGAGGCACCGGGGAGCTGTTTTTT
TRBV11-2	NA	NA	TRBJ2-2	CASRGSQNTGELFF	TGTGCCAGCAGAGGGAGCCAGAACACCGGGGAGCTGTTTTTT
TRBV7-3	TRBD1	NA	TRBJ2-5	CASSQRTGFEETQYF	TGTGCCAGCAGTCAGAGGACAGGCTTTGAAGAGACCCAGTACTTC
TRBV5-1	NA	few	TRBJ2-6	CASSLAVSGANVLTF	TGCGCCAGCAGCTTGGCCGTGTCTGGGGCCAACGTCCTGACTTTC
TRBV19	NA	few	TRBJ2-3	CASSIRAGRSDTQYF	TGTGCCAGTAGTATTAGGGCGGGACGGTCAGATACGCAGTATTTT
TRBV7-9	NA	few	TRBJ2-5	CASSLVETEGETQYF	TGTGCCAGCAGCTTAGTGGAGACAGAAGGAGAGACCCAGTACTTC
TRBV6-5	TRBD2	few	TRBJ2-1	CASSYLAGVSNEQFF	TGTGCCAGCAGTTATTTGGCGGGAGTCTCCAATGAGCAGTTCTTC
TRBV5-1	TRBD2	few	TRBJ2-1	CASSRREGGNEQFF	TGCGCCAGCAGCCGGCGGGAGGGTGGCAATGAGCAGTTCTTC
TRBV5-6	TRBD2	once	TRBJ2-2	CASSLTTSGRAGELFF	TGTGCCAGCAGCTTAACGACTAGCGGGAGGGCCGGGGAGCTGTTTTTT
TRBV7-9	NA	few	TRBJ2-2	CASSSKARAGELFF	TGTGCCAGCAGCTCAAAAGCCCGGGCCGGGGAGCTGTTTTTT
TRBV27	TRBD2	few	TRBJ2-1	CASSTRTSGSSEQFF	TGTGCCAGCAGTACCCGGACTAGCGGGAGCTCTGAGCAGTTCTTC
TRBV23-1	NA	NA	TRBJ1-2	CASSHCRVIYGYTF	TGCGCCAGCAGTCATTGCAGGGTCATCTATGGCTACACCTTC
TRBV6-5	NA	NA	TRBJ2-5	CASARSTNSETQYF	TGTGCCAGCGCCCGTTCTACTAATTCGGAGACCCAGTACTTC
TRBV11-2	TRBD2	NA	TRBJ2-1	CASSPNKGTSGIGEQFF	TGTGCCAGCAGCCCCAACAAGGGGACTAGCGGGATCGGTGAGCAGTTCTTC
TRBV7-3	NA	NA	TRBJ2-7	CASSLGSTYEQYF	TGTGCCAGCAGCTTAGGCAGTACCTACGAGCAGTACTTC
TRBV18	TRBD2	few	TRBJ2-3	CASSPLGGSVTDTQYF	TGTGCCAGCTCACCACTCGGCGGGAGCGTCACAGATACGCAGTATTTT